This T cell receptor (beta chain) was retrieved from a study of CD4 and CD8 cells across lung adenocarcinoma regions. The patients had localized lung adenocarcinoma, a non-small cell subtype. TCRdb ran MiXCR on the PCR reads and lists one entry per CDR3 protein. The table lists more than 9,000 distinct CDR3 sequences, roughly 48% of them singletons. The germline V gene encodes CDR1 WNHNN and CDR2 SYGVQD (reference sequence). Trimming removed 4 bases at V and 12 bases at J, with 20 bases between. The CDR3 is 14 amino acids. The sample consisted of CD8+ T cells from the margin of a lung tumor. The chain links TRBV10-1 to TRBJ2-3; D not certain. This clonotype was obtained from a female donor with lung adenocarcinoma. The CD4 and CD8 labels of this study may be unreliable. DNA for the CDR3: TGCGCCAGCAGTGGGTTAACTACCAAAAATATTCAGTATTTT. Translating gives CASSGLTTKNIQYF.